Below, 6 T cell receptor beta chains from the same sample are listed, as sequenced in a study of blood T cell repertoires in COVID-19. TCRdb's table, derived via immunoSEQ multiplex PCR, lists solely in-frame clones and lacks some. Of approximately 330,000 clones in the sample, roughly 90% were seen once. Sequencing used peripheral blood. These receptors all come from a woman in her forties or fifties with active or convalescent COVID-19.

This chain links TRBV5-1 with TRBJ2-2, with TRBD2 as a possible D gene (5 bases). Germline assignment: CDR1 SGHRS and CDR2 YFSETQ. The CDR3 is 15 residues long. V was trimmed by 4 bases and J by 1 base, leaving 11 bases between them. DNA for the CDR3: TGCGCCAGCAGCGGGCCGGGGTGGAACACCGGGGAGCTGTTTTTT. It specifies CASSGPGWNTGELFF.

The chain joins TRBV6-5 to TRBJ1-1; D is possibly TRBD1 (5 bases). This CDR3 is 14 amino acids long. V shed 7 bases and J shed 2 bases, with 14 bases lying between them. Germline V gene data show CDR1 as MNHEY and CDR2 as SVGAGI. Here the CDR3 DNA reads TGTGCCAGCATTAGGGGAGGCAGAAACACTGAAGCTTTCTTT. Translated: CASIRGGRNTEAFF.

V usage is TRBV5-1 and J usage is TRBJ2-7, with D perhaps TRBD1 (6 bases). Between the trimmed V and J ends, which lost 0 bases and 6 bases, there was a span of 19 bases. In germline, CDR1 is SGHRS, CDR2 YFSETQ. The CDR3 length is 16 residues. In DNA, the CDR3 is TGCGCCAGCAGCTTGGAACCACAGGGTAGGGGACGCGAGCAGTACTTC. Amino acid sequence: CASSLEPQGRGREQYF.

Only one count was recorded for this clone. V and J are TRBV5-1 and TRBJ2-1; tentatively, D is TRBD2 (5 bases). The CDR3 loop spans 14 amino acids. V lost 0 bases, J lost 6 bases, and 10 bases lay in between. The germline V gene encodes CDR1 SGHRS and CDR2 YFSETQ. This chain's CDR3 is CASSLGSVLNEQFF. The CDR3 DNA follows: TGCGCCAGCAGCTTGGGTAGCGTTCTCAATGAGCAGTTCTTC. Full variable domain (missing parts from reference TRBV5-1 and TRBJ2-1): KAGVTQTPRYLIKTRGQQVTLSCSPISGHRSVSWYQQTPGQGLQFLFEYFSETQRNKGNFPGRFSGRQFSNSRSEMNVSTLELGDSALYLCASSLGSVLNEQFFGPGTRLTVL.

The V and J genes are TRBV28 and TRBJ2-7; D uncertain. Germline CDR1 MDHEN, CDR2 SYDVKM. The CDR3 consists of 16 residues. With 2 bases removed from V and 5 bases from J, the gap between germline ends came to 19 bases. As DNA, the CDR3 is TGTGCCAGCAGTTTAAGAAAATGGGCAAACACGGACGAGCAGTACTTC. Translated, it gives CASSLRKWANTDEQYF. The full variable domain, its missing parts supplied by reference TRBV28 and TRBJ2-7, is DVKVTQSSRYLVKRTGEKVFLECVQDMDHENMFWYRQDPGLGLRLIYFSYDVKMKEKGDIPEGYSVSREKKERFSLILESASTNQTSMYLCASSLRKWANTDEQYFGPGTRLTVT.

The genes are TRBV4-3 and TRBJ1-4; D not certain. Germline CDR1 reads LGHNA; CDR2 reads YSLEER. CDR3 length: 14 residues. Trimming left V 0 bases short and J 10 bases short, with 12 bases between. CDR3 coding DNA: TGCGCCAGCAGCCAAGATCTAGAAACACGAAAACTGTTTTTT. Its translation: CASSQDLETRKLFF.